This passage covers 17 T cell receptor beta chains from one sample sequenced in a study of T cells after yellow fever vaccination. TCRdb reprocessed the 5' RACE reads via MiXCR and lists one record per CDR3 protein. The repertoire has 120,000 or so distinct CDR3 sequences, around 15% of them found once; the top ten carry roughly two fifths. The sample in question was CD8+ T cells sorted from PBMCs, obtained 5 days after the yellow fever booster vaccination. The origin of the receptors is a man younger than 30 who received the YFV17D yellow fever vaccine.

This clonotype was seen at least ten times. This rearrangement joins TRBV4-3 to TRBJ2-1, with D unresolved. Germline CDR1 reads LGHNA; CDR2 reads YSLEER. The V gene lost 4 bases and the J gene lost 4 bases, with 11 bases spanning the gap. The CDR3 is 14 amino acids. CDR3 sequence reads: CASSPDQPYNEQFF. The CDR3 DNA reads as TGCGCCAGCAGCCCGGACCAACCTTACAATGAGCAGTTCTTC.

This clonotype was observed a few times. The chain carries TRBV21-1 and TRBJ2-7. TRBV21-1 is an annotated pseudogene. CDR3 size: 13 residues. CDR3 in amino acids: CASSNQASYEQYV. CDR3 nucleotide sequence: TGTGCCAGCAGCAACCAGGCAAGCTACGAGCAGTACGTC.

This clonotype was counted only a few times. This sequence joins TRBV6-5 and TRBJ1-6, with D perhaps TRBD1 (6 bases). The CDR3 loop spans 17 amino acids. From germline, CDR1 is MNHEY and CDR2 SVGAGI. V was shortened by 0 bases and J by 0 bases, with 9 bases between the two germline ends. This CDR3 is CASSYSRGSSYNSPLHF. The CDR3 DNA reads as TGTGCCAGCAGTTACTCGAGGGGGAGCTCCTATAATTCACCCCTCCACTTT.

This clonotype was recorded many times. The chain couples TRBV6-2 or TRBV6-3 to TRBJ2-5; D may be TRBD1 or TRBD2 (5 bases each). CDR3 size: 15 residues. Looked up from germline, CDR1 is MNHEY and CDR2 is SVGEGT. The V and J ends lost 4 bases and 3 bases respectively, with 15 bases between them. CDR3 sequence (DNA): TGTGCCAGCAGTTCCGTCGGGACGTTAGAAGAGACCCAGTACTTC. This sequence encodes CASSSVGTLEETQYF.

This clonotype has more than one count but fewer than ten. J is TRBJ2-2 and V is TRBV5-1, with D tentatively TRBD2 (5 bases). This CDR3 has 12 amino acids. The germline V gene has CDR1 SGHRS and CDR2 YFSETQ. V lost 4 bases to trimming and J lost 8 bases, with 9 bases between them. CDR3 nucleotide sequence: TGCGCCAGCAGCCCGGACTGGGGGGAGCTGTTTTTT. This encodes CASSPDWGELFF.

This chain joins TRBV6-2 or TRBV6-3 and TRBJ1-5; D not resolved. Trimming took off 2 bases at V and 3 bases at J, with 8 bases between the two ends. Germline lookup yields CDR1 MNHEY and CDR2 SVGEGT. The CDR3 contains 14 residues. DNA for the CDR3: TGTGCCAGCAGTTACCCACGCCTCAATCAGCCCCAGCATTTT. This encodes CASSYPRLNQPQHF.

The rearrangement links TRBV7-9 to TRBJ2-7; 11 bases match TRBD1. Germline CDR1 reads SEHNR; CDR2 reads FQNEAQ (reference sequence). V was clipped by 5 bases and J by 4 bases; unmatched bases: 4. This CDR3 has 14 amino acids. CDR3 in DNA: TGTGCCAGCAGCCCCGGGACAGGGGGTTACGAGCAGTACGTC. Its translation is CASSPGTGGYEQYV.

Turning to this clonotype: Because the CDR3's place on the DNA is in doubt, the DNA is left out and the CDR3 is given as listed by TCRdb. The genes are TRBV27 and TRBJ2-3; the table calls TRBD2, which could not be checked here. CDR1 and CDR2 from the germline V gene are MNHEY and SMNVEV (reference sequence). A total of 15 residues make up the CDR3, ends included. The CDR3 reads CASSSSDSNTDTQYF.

The chain couples TRBV6-4 to TRBJ1-1, with D possibly being TRBD1 (6 bases). CDR1 and CDR2 (germline): MRHNA, SNTAGT. The CDR3 has 11 amino acids. V was pared by 5 bases and J by 7 bases, with 8 bases between. CDR3 DNA sequence: TGTGCCAGCAGTAGGGGGATTGAAGCTTTCTTT. Its protein product is CASSRGIEAFF.

CDR3: CASSYSRGYGNTIYF. The CDR3 coding sequence is TGTGCCAGCAGTTACTCACGCGGTTACGGAAACACCATATATTTT. The V gene is TRBV6-5, the J gene TRBJ1-3; D is uncertain. The V end lost 0 bases, the J end lost 4 bases, and 10 bases lay between the germline ends. Germline V gene data show CDR1 as MNHEY and CDR2 as SVGAGI. CDR3 length: 15 amino acids.

A remark on this clonotype: Sequence at one end of the junction differs from germline and may be a read error. The chain recombines TRBV7-9 with TRBJ2-3, with unresolved D. Per germline, CDR1 SEHNR and CDR2 FQNEAQ (reference sequence). The CDR3 has 12 residues. CDR3 bases: TGTGCCAGCAGCTTTTACACACATACGCAGTATTTT. Encoded protein: CASSFYTHTQYF.

CDR3 region: CASSQEIEQAISEAFF. CDR3 DNA sequence: TGCGCCAGCAGCCAAGAGATCGAACAGGCTATCTCTGAAGCTTTCTTT. The chain joins TRBV4-1 to TRBJ1-1, with D perhaps TRBD1 (5 bases). The CDR3 has 16 residues. Per the germline V gene, CDR1 is MGHRA and CDR2 is YSYEKL. Between the trimmed V and J ends, which lost 0 bases and 6 bases, there was a span of 17 bases.

The table lists this clonotype with a few counts. This chain links TRBV7-2 with TRBJ2-6, with 9 bases lining up with TRBD1. The V and J ends lost 5 bases and 0 bases, in that order; junction bases with no gene match: 14. This CDR3 region has 20 residues. CDR1 and CDR2 (germline): SGHTA, FQGNSA. CDR3 DNA sequence: TGTGCCAGCAGCATCATAGTCGGGACAGGGAGATTCTCTGGGGCCAACGTCCTGACTTTC. This codes for CASSIIVGTGRFSGANVLTF.

This clonotype showed up just a few times. J is TRBJ2-5 and V is TRBV27; TRBD1 matches at 10 bases. V gave up 7 bases and J gave up 4 bases; unmatched junction bases: 6. This CDR3 comprises 14 residues. The germline V gene encodes CDR1 MNHEY and CDR2 SMNVEV (reference sequence). CDR3 protein: CASTPGQGIETQYF. DNA for the CDR3: TGTGCCAGCACTCCGGGACAGGGGATAGAGACCCAGTACTTC.

This clonotype was counted between two and nine times. The chain carries TRBV11-1 and TRBJ2-3, with 7 nucleotides matching TRBD2. CDR1 is SGHAT, CDR2 FQDESV, per germline (reference sequence). The junction had 11 bases not matched to a gene; V was cut back by 4 bases and J by 7 bases. CDR3 length: 15 residues. The CDR3 loop reads CASSSGDYLMNTQYF. The CDR3 coding sequence is TGTGCCAGCAGCTCCGGGGACTACCTCATGAATACGCAGTATTTT. Using reference TRBV11-1 and TRBJ2-3 for the parts outside the CDR3, the full variable domain is EAEVAQSPRYKITEKSQAVAFWCDPISGHATLYWYRQILGQGPELLVQFQDESVVDDSQLPKDRFSAERLKGVDSTLKIQPAELGDSAMYLCASSSGDYLMNTQYFGPGTRLTVL.

This clonotype was seen more than once but under ten times. The V gene is TRBV6-1, the J gene TRBJ2-7, with a tentative D call TRBD1 (6 bases). V lost 0 bases and J lost 0, with 12 bases in between. The CDR3 consists of 16 residues. Germline CDR1 MNHNS, CDR2 SASEGT. The DNA of the CDR3 is TGTGCCAGCAGTGAAGCGACAGGTGGTAGCTCCTACGAGCAGTACGTC. Protein: CASSEATGGSSYEQYV.

This clonotype has a handful of counts. This chain joins TRBV28 and TRBJ1-6, with D unresolved. Germline V gives CDR1 MDHEN, CDR2 SYDVKM. The V and J ends lost 5 bases and 2 bases respectively, with 7 bases between them. The CDR3 runs to 14 residues. The CDR3 nucleotides read TGTGCCAGCAGTAAACTAACCTATAATTCACCCCTCCACTTT. Translation: CASSKLTYNSPLHF.